The clone carrying this T cell receptor beta chain was observed at least ten times. Preparation of the TCRbeta library used unique molecular identifiers. TCRdb re-called the PCR reads through MiXCR, storing one row per CDR3 protein. The sample has around 78,000 distinct CDR3 sequences; just under 7.5% are singletons. The length of the CDR3 is 15 residues. Germline CDR1 reads SGHKS; CDR2 reads YYEKEE (reference sequence). J was trimmed by 4 bases and V by 4 bases; bases with no gene match: 4. The sample belongs to a study of T-cell reconstitution after alpha-beta-depleted transplantation in children. The chain couples TRBV5-5 to TRBJ2-1; 11 nucleotides agree with TRBD2. The clonotype comes from a human donor who donated a stem cell graft to a child with acute lymphoblastic leukemia. Sequencing used PBMCs from the stem cell graft donor, obtained from the stem cell graft. CDR3: CASSTGLAAYNEQFF. The CDR3 DNA reads as TGTGCCAGCAGCACGGGACTAGCGGCATACAATGAGCAGTTCTTC.